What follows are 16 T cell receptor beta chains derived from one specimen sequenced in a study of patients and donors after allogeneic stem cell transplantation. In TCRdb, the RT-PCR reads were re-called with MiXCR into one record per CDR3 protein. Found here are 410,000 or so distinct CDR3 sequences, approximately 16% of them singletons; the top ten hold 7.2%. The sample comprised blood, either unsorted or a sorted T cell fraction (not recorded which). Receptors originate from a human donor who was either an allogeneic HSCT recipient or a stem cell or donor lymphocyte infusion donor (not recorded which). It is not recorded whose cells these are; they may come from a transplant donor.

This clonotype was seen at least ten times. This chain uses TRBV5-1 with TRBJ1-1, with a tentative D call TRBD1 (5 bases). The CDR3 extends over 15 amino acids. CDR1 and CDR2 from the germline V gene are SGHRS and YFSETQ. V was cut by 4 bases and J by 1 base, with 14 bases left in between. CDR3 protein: CASSGTGTGNTEAFF. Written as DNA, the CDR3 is TGCGCCAGCAGCGGAACCGGGACCGGGAACACTGAAGCTTTCTTT.

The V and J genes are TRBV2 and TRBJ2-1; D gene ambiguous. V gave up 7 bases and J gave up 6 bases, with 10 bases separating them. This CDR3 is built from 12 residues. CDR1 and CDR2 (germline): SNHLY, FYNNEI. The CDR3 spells CASKSPGNEQFF. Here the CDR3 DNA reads TGTGCCAGCAAATCCCCAGGCAATGAGCAGTTCTTC.

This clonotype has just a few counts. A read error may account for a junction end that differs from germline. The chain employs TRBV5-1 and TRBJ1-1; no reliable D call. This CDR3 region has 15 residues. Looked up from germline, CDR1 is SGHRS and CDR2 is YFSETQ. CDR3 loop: CVSKWTSASNTEAFF. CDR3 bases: TGCGTCAGCAAATGGACTTCGGCGTCAAACACTGAAGCTTTCTTT.

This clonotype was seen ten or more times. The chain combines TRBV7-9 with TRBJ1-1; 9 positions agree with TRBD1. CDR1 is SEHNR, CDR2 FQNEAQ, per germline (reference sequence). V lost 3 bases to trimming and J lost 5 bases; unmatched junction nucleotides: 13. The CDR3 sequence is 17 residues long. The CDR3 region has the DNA TGTGCCAGCAGCTTGGACAGGGGTCCCGAGGCGAAAACTGAAGCTTTCTTT. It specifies CASSLDRGPEAKTEAFF.

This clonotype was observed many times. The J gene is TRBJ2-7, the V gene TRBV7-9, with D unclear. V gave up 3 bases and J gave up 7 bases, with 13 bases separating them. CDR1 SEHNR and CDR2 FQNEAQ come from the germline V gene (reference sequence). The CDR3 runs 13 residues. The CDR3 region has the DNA TGTGCCAGCAGCTTGAGGTCCCTAGGGGAGCAGTACTTC. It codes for CASSLRSLGEQYF.

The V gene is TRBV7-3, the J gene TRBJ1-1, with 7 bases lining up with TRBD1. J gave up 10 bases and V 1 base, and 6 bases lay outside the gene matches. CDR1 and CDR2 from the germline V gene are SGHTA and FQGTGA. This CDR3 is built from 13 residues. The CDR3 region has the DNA TGTGCCAGCAGCTTAAAACAGACAGGGCCAGCTTTCTTT. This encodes CASSLKQTGPAFF.

CDR3 sequence (DNA): TGCAGCGTTGGGTCTGGAGTCTACGAGCAGTACTTC. Translated: CSVGSGVYEQYF. The chain recombines TRBV29-1 with TRBJ2-7; D ambiguous. Trimming took 4 bases from V and 3 from J, leaving 10 bases between them. The CDR3 contains 12 residues. Germline assignment: CDR1 SQVTM and CDR2 ANQGSEA.

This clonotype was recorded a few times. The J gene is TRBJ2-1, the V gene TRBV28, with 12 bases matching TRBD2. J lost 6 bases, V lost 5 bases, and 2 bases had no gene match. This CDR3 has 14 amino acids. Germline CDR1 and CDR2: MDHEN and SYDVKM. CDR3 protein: CASSGLAGTNEQFF. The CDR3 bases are TGTGCCAGCAGTGGACTAGCGGGGACCAATGAGCAGTTCTTC.

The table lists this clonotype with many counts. CDR3 sequence (DNA): TGTGCCAGCAGCTTATCCGACAGGGGAAACATTCAGTACTTC. Its protein product is CASSLSDRGNIQYF. The chain is built from TRBV7-9 and TRBJ2-4, with TRBD1 matching over 8 bases. The trim removed 2 bases at V and 6 bases at J, leaving 3 bases unmatched. This CDR3 region has 14 residues. In germline, CDR1 is SEHNR, CDR2 FQNEAQ (reference sequence).

This chain's CDR3 is CASSPLAGGHPGELFF. The CDR3 DNA is TGTGCCAGCAGCCCTTTGGCGGGGGGGCATCCCGGGGAGCTGTTTTTT. The J gene is TRBJ2-2, the V gene TRBV7-3, with 9 bases identical to TRBD2. Germline V CDR1 and CDR2: SGHTA, FQGTGA. The CDR3 is made up of 16 amino acids. The V gene end was trimmed by 5 bases and the J gene end by 6 bases; junction bases not matched to a gene: 10.

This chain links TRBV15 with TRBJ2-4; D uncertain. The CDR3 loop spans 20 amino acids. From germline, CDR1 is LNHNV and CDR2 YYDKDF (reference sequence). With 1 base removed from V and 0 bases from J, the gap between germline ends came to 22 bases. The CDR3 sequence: CATSRGTGSGAFLAKNIQYF. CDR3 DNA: TGTGCCACCAGCAGAGGAACCGGGTCAGGAGCGTTTCTAGCCAAAAACATTCAGTACTTC.

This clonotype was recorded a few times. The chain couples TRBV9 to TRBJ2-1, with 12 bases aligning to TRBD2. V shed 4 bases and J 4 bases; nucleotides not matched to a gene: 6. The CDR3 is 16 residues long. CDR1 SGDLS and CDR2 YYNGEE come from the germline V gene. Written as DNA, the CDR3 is TGTGCCAGCAGCAGACCGGGACTAGCGGGTTACAATGAGCAGTTCTTC. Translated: CASSRPGLAGYNEQFF.

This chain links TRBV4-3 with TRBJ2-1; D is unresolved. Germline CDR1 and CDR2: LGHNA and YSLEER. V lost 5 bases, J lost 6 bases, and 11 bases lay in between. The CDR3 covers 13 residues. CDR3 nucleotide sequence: TGCGCCAGCAGCGATCCGTTAAGCAATGAGCAGTTCTTC. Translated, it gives CASSDPLSNEQFF.

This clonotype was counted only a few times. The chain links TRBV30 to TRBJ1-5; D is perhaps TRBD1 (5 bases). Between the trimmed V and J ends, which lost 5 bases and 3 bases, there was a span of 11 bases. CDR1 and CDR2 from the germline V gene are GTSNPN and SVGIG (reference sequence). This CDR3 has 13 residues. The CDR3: CAWAGTYNQPQHF. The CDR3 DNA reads TGTGCCTGGGCCGGGACCTACAATCAGCCCCAGCATTTT.

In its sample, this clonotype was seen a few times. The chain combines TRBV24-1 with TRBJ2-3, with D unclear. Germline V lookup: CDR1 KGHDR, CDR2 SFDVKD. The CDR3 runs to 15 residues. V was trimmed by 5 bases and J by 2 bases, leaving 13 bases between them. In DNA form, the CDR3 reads TGTGCCACCAGTGCGGGTACCAGACTCACAGATACGCAGTATTTT. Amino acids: CATSAGTRLTDTQYF.

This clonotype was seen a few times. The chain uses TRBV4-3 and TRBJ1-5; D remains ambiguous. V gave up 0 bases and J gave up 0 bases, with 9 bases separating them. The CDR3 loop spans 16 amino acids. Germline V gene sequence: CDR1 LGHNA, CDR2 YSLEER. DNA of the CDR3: TGCGCCAGCAGCCAAGATGTAGATAATAGCAATCAGCCCCAGCATTTT. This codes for CASSQDVDNSNQPQHF.